The text below deals with one TCR beta chain. This entry is derived from a study of blood T cell repertoires in COVID-19. Study overall: Both acute and convalescent COVID-19 samples were obtained from the United States, Italy and Spain. The analysed material was cDNA or gDNA that came from T cells, B-cell-depleted T cells, or PBMCs.

Source study methods: Estimated nucleated cell counts came from reference gene primer amplification. Here immunoSEQ multiplex PCR was the method, and the copy in TCRdb shows in-frame clones only, minus some. V, J and clone size derive from that table, while D and trimming were established from the DNA sequence. The sample consists of 380,000 or so clones, roughly 77% of them appearing once. CDR3 length equals 13 residues. CDR1 LNHDA and CDR2 SQIVND come from the germline V gene (reference sequence). V lost 7 bases to trimming and J lost 6 bases, with 15 bases between them. The clonotype comes from a human donor with acute or convalescent COVID-19. The donor label of this sample is uncertain. Sequencing was done on a sample of peripheral blood. This rearrangement joins TRBV19 to TRBJ1-1; no definite D call. The CDR3 loop reads CASIGRHTPEAFF. The CDR3 nucleotides are TGTGCCAGTATAGGAAGACATACCCCTGAAGCTTTCTTT.